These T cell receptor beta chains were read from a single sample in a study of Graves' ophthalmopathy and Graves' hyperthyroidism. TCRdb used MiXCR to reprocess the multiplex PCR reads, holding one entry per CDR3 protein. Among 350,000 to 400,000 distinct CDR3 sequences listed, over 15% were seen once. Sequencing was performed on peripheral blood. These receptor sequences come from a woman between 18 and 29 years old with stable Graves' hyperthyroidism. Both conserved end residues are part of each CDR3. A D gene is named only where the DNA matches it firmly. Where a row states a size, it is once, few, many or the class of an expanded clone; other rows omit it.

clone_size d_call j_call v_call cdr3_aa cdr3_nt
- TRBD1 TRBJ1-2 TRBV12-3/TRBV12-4 CASRTTGPLYGYTF TGTGCCAGCAGAACGACAGGGCCCCTCTATGGCTACACCTTC
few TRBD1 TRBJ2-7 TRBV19 CASSIATGDYEQYF TGTGCCAGTAGTATTGCGACAGGGGACTACGAGCAGTACTTC
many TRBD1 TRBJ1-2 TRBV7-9 CASSYLGQAEGGYTF TGTGCCAGCAGCTACCTGGGACAGGCAGAGGGAGGCTACACCTTC
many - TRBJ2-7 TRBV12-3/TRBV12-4 CASSPTVYEQYF TGTGCCAGCAGCCCGACAGTATACGAGCAGTACTTC
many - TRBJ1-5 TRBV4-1 CASSQTGLVNQPQHF TGCGCCAGCAGCCAAACGGGACTAGTAAATCAGCCCCAGCATTTT
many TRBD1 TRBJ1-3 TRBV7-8 CASSLGTGSNTIYF TGTGCCAGCAGCTTAGGGACAGGGAGTAACACCATATATTTT
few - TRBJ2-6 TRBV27 CASSLSGTANVLTF TGTGCCAGCAGTTTATCCGGGACGGCCAACGTCCTGACTTTC
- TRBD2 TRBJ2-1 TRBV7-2 CASGRTSGGNEQFF TGTGCCAGCGGCCGGACTAGCGGGGGGAATGAGCAGTTCTTC
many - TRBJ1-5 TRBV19 CASSPSLGWGSGDQPQHF TGTGCCAGTAGTCCCTCCCTGGGATGGGGGTCAGGGGATCAGCCCCAGCATTTT
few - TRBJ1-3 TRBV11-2 CASSLDRRNSGNTIYF TGTGCCAGCAGCTTAGATAGGAGAAACTCTGGAAACACCATATATTTT
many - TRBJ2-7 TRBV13 CASSLGPLRPHYEQYF TGTGCCAGCAGCTTAGGGCCCCTCCGGCCCCACTACGAGCAGTACTTC
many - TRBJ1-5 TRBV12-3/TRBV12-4 CASSFHGEVNQPQHF TGTGCCAGCAGTTTCCATGGAGAGGTCAATCAGCCCCAGCATTTT
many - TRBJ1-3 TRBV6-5 CASSYSLGGNSGNTIYF TGTGCCAGCAGTTACTCCCTGGGGGGGAACTCTGGAAACACCATATATTTT
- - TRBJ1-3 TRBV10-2 CASGRQDLLSGNTIYF TGCGCCAGCGGGAGACAGGACCTACTCTCTGGAAACACCATATATTTT
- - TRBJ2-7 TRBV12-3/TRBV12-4 CASSRAPGNSYEQYF TGTGCCAGCAGCCGAGCGCCGGGGAATAGCTACGAGCAGTACTTC
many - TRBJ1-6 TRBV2 CASSDLAVNSPLHF TGTGCCAGCAGTGACCTGGCAGTGAATTCACCCCTCCACTTT
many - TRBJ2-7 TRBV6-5 CASSSSGAEQYF TGTGCCAGCAGTTCGTCGGGGGCCGAGCAGTACTTC
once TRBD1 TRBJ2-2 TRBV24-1 CATSDWAGGTSGELFF TGTGCCACCAGTGATTGGGCAGGGGGCACCTCCGGGGAGCTGTTTTTT
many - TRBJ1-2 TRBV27 CASSLNSPASRRGYTF TGTGCCAGCAGTTTAAACTCGCCGGCCAGTAGAAGAGGCTACACCTTC
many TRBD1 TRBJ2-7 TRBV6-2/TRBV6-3 CASSYSWTGVYEQYF TGTGCCAGCAGTTACTCCTGGACAGGGGTCTACGAGCAGTACTTC
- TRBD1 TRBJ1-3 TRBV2 CASNVDRAGNTIYF TGTGCCAGCAATGTTGACAGGGCTGGAAACACCATATATTTT
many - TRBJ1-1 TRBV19 CASSIYRESSTEAFF TGTGCCAGTAGTATATATAGGGAGTCGAGCACTGAAGCTTTCTTT